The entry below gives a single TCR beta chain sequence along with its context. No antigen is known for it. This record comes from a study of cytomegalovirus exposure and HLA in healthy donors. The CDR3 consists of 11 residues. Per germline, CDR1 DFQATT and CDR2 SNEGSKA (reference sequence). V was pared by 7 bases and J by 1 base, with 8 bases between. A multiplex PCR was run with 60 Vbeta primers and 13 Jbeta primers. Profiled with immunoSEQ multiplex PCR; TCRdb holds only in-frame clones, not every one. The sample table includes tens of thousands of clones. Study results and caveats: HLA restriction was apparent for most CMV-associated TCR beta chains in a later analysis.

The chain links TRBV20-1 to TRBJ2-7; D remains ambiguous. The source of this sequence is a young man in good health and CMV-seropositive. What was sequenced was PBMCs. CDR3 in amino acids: CSGLGSYEQYF. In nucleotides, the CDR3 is TGCAGTGGTCTAGGTTCCTACGAGCAGTACTTC.